The TCR beta chain described here comes from a study of T cell responses to AZD1222 COVID-19 vaccine. Findings and limits, study-wide: Sampled repertoires all dated from after the peak T cell response. Most donors were white British, females outnumbered males, and clonal diversity was possibly underestimated. With two AZD1222 doses given, Spike-specific TCR breadth and depth both rose. Epitopes outside B.1.351 and B.1.1.7 mutated regions reportedly drew nearly half of spike TCRs.

Using immunoSEQ multiplex PCR, the repertoire was profiled, and TCRdb retains in-frame clones only, with some absent. The table shows fewer than 200,000 clones, with roughly nine tenths occurring only once. Concerning this clone: Its antigen is not known.

Germline V CDR1 and CDR2: GTSNPN, SVGIG (reference sequence). The CDR3 length is 13 residues. J was trimmed by 3 bases and V by 1 base; bases with no gene match: 3. This sequence joins TRBV30 and TRBJ2-7; 7 positions match TRBD2. The source of this sequence is an adult who received the MenACWY meningococcal vaccine as a control. The sample consisted of peripheral blood, taken 28 days after the second dose of the MenACWY control vaccine. The CDR3 sequence: CAWSATSSYEQYF. CDR3 sequence (DNA): TGTGCCTGGAGTGCGACTAGCAGCTACGAGCAGTACTTC.